This passage covers 24 T cell receptor beta chains from one sample sequenced in a study of regulatory T cells in long-lasting Graves disease. TCR beta libraries were built with iRepertoire HTBI primers and Arm-PCR of CDR3 regions. TCRdb fed the multiplex PCR reads into MiXCR, producing one record per CDR3 protein. The sample consists of about 450,000 distinct CDR3 sequences, 14% of them appearing once. Noted time point: newly diagnosed GD, antithyroid drugs for less than 3 months. After RNA was extracted from PBMCs, the TCR library was made from it. The same sample was also used in a study of T cells in Graves' hyperthyroidism and ophthalmopathy.

Material: peripheral blood mononuclear cells (PBMCs), obtained at new diagnosis, from a patient treated with antithyroid drugs. The receptors come from a woman between 45 and 60 years old with Graves disease.

The table lists this clonotype with many counts. V gene TRBV6-5 combines with J gene TRBJ2-7, with 10 bases lining up with TRBD1. J was trimmed by 5 bases and V by 2 bases; bases with no gene match: 6. The germline CDR1 and CDR2 sequences are MNHEY and SVGAGI. The CDR3 is 15 residues long. Here the CDR3 DNA reads TGTGCCAGCAGTTACACGGGACAGGGGACCCACGAGCAGTACTTC. Translation: CASSYTGQGTHEQYF.

This clonotype was found many times. The rearrangement uses TRBV28 and TRBJ2-1; the D call may be TRBD1 or TRBD2 (6 bases each). This CDR3 has 16 residues. V was pared by 9 bases and J by 0 bases, with 18 bases between. Germline assignment: CDR1 MDHEN and CDR2 SYDVKM. The CDR3 reads CASRTGGGPSYNEQFF. The CDR3 DNA is TGTGCCAGTAGAACCGGGGGCGGACCCTCCTACAATGAGCAGTTCTTC. The full variable domain, its missing parts supplied by reference TRBV28 and TRBJ2-1, is DVKVTQSSRYLVKRTGEKVFLECVQDMDHENMFWYRQDPGLGLRLIYFSYDVKMKEKGDIPEGYSVSREKKERFSLILESASTNQTSMYLCASRTGGGPSYNEQFFGPGTRLTVL.

This clonotype turned up a few times. V is TRBV5-6 and J is TRBJ1-1; D ambiguous. Trimming took 0 bases from V and 0 from J, leaving 6 bases between them. The CDR3 runs 14 residues. The V gene's germline CDR1 is SGHDT and CDR2 YYEEEE. CDR3: CASSLVPVNTEAFF. CDR3 nucleotides: TGTGCCAGCAGCTTGGTACCTGTGAACACTGAAGCTTTCTTT.

This chain links TRBV5-1 with TRBJ2-2; D is ambiguous. Germline-derived CDR1 and CDR2 are SGHRS and YFSETQ. Trimming took off 3 bases at V and 6 bases at J, with 18 bases between the two ends. The CDR3 is 16 amino acids. Here the CDR3 DNA reads TGCGCCAGCAGCTCCCGTAGCCTTCCGGACCCCGGGGAGCTGTTTTTT. Its protein is CASSSRSLPDPGELFF.

This clonotype was counted between two and nine times. The rearrangement uses TRBV20-1 and TRBJ2-1, with D hard to call. V lost 3 bases, J lost 6 bases, and 15 bases lay in between. Germline-derived CDR1 and CDR2 are DFQATT and SNEGSKA (reference sequence). The CDR3 is 14 residues long. The CDR3 here is CSASTPSFPNEQFF. CDR3 nucleotides: TGCAGTGCTAGCACCCCTAGTTTCCCCAATGAGCAGTTCTTC.

To note about this clonotype: One base away lies a much larger clone, so this may be a sequencing read error. Lacking the conserved final phenylalanine or tryptophan, this CDR3 likely reflects a read error. V is TRBV5-1 and J is TRBJ2-1; TRBD2 matches 10 bases. The CDR3 contains 14 residues. V lost 7 bases, J lost 5 bases, and 6 bases stayed unmatched. Per germline, CDR1 SGHRS and CDR2 YFSETQ. CDR3 in DNA: TGCGCCAGCGGACCGGGACTAGCGCACAATGAGCAGTTCCTC. Amino acid sequence: CASGPGLAHNEQFL.

This clonotype was counted many times. This chain joins TRBV5-4 and TRBJ2-5; 11 nucleotides match TRBD2. With V trimmed by 3 bases and J by 0 bases, 10 bases remained unmatched. Germline V gene sequence: CDR1 SGHNT, CDR2 YYREEE (reference sequence). This CDR3 has 18 residues. CDR3 loop: CASSSITVAGGYQETQYF. The CDR3 DNA is TGTGCCAGCAGCTCGATCACCGTAGCGGGAGGGTACCAAGAGACCCAGTACTTC.

This clonotype occurred a few times. This chain connects TRBV29-1 to TRBJ2-7; D tentatively reads TRBD1 or TRBD2 (5 bases each). V dropped 4 bases and J dropped 7 bases, with 14 bases sitting between them. The CDR3 spans 12 residues. Looked up from germline, CDR1 is SQVTM and CDR2 is ANQGSEA. The CDR3, as DNA: TGCAGCGTTGCTAGGGGCGAGGGAGAGCAGTACTTC. Its translation: CSVARGEGEQYF.

This clonotype was seen a handful of times. The chain combines TRBV12-3 or TRBV12-4 with TRBJ2-1; D unresolved. Trimming removed 5 bases from V and 9 bases from J, with 8 bases in between. The CDR3 is 11 amino acids. CDR3 loop: CASSSPTEQFF. CDR3 coding DNA: TGTGCCAGCAGTAGCCCGACTGAGCAGTTCTTC.

This clonotype has more than one count but fewer than ten. This rearrangement joins TRBV4-2 to TRBJ2-1; 7 bases are a match to TRBD2. Germline V CDR1 and CDR2: LGHNA, YNFKEQ. The CDR3 is 17 amino acids. Losses at the gene ends were 0 bases for V and 4 bases for J; bases not matched to a gene: 9. Written as DNA, the CDR3 is TGTGCCAGCAGCCAAGATGAAAGGCGGGAGTTGTACAATGAGCAGTTCTTC. This codes for CASSQDERRELYNEQFF.

This clonotype was detected ten times or more. This chain connects TRBV28 to TRBJ1-1, with D unclear. Germline CDR1 is MDHEN and CDR2 is SYDVKM. The germline V and J ends were trimmed by 5 bases and 1 base, with 11 bases remaining between them. This CDR3 has 14 residues. Here the CDR3 DNA reads TGTGCCAGCAGTCCTCCCGCAGAGAACACTGAAGCTTTCTTT. It encodes CASSPPAENTEAFF.

The chain recombines TRBV7-6 with TRBJ1-5, with D perhaps matching TRBD1 (5 bases). Germline-derived CDR1 and CDR2 are SGHVS and FNYEAQ. V was trimmed by 5 bases and J by 4 bases, leaving 15 bases between them. The CDR3 spans 15 residues. This chain's CDR3 is CASSNQQQGNQPQHF. The CDR3 DNA follows: TGTGCCAGCAGCAACCAACAGCAGGGAAATCAGCCCCAGCATTTT.

This clonotype was found many times. V gene TRBV28 combines with J gene TRBJ1-2; a possible D gene is TRBD1 (5 bases). Between the trimmed V and J ends, which lost 6 bases and 4 bases, there was a span of 12 bases. Germline V gives CDR1 MDHEN, CDR2 SYDVKM. The CDR3 loop spans 13 amino acids. CDR3 sequence: CASSLGRGYGYTF. Here the CDR3 DNA reads TGTGCCAGCAGCTTAGGAAGGGGCTATGGCTACACCTTC.

This chain uses TRBV19 with TRBJ2-2; TRBD1 matches 7 bases. CDR3 length equals 15 residues. CDR1 and CDR2 (germline): LNHDA, SQIVND (reference sequence). The V and J ends lost 7 bases and 4 bases, in that order; junction bases with no gene match: 9. CDR3 in amino acids: CASTRDRGPTGELFF. The CDR3 DNA follows: TGTGCCAGTACCCGGGACAGAGGCCCCACCGGGGAGCTGTTTTTT.

The chain employs TRBV5-1 and TRBJ2-6; D is perhaps TRBD1 (6 bases). The germline V gene has CDR1 SGHRS and CDR2 YFSETQ. The CDR3 sequence is 18 residues long. The V gene lost 3 bases and the J gene lost 2 bases, with 18 bases spanning the gap. In nucleotides, the CDR3 is TGCGCCAGCAGCTCAGGGACACCCCCCCAGGCTGGGGCCAACGTCCTGACTTTC. It codes for CASSSGTPPQAGANVLTF.

On this clonotype: Its ends do not fully match the called genes, so a read error is possible. The J gene is TRBJ1-6, the V gene TRBV28; 7 positions match TRBD1. The V gene's germline CDR1 is MDHEN and CDR2 SYDVKM. The CDR3 totals 15 residues. Written as DNA, the CDR3 is TGTGCCAGCAGTCCCGGGACAGCCTATAATTCACCCCCCCACTTT. Amino acid sequence: CASSPGTAYNSPPHF.

This clonotype was seen at least ten times. The chain couples TRBV20-1 to TRBJ1-5; no clear D. The CDR3 consists of 12 residues. Germline loops: CDR1 DFQATT, CDR2 SNEGSKA (reference sequence). V was shortened by 2 bases and J by 5 bases, with 7 bases between the two germline ends. This CDR3 is CSARRFDQPQHF. CDR3 DNA: TGCAGTGCTAGAAGGTTCGATCAGCCCCAGCATTTT.

This clonotype was counted only a few times. A read error may account for a junction end that differs from germline. This rearrangement joins TRBV4-1 to TRBJ1-5, with a tentative D call TRBD1 (6 bases). The CDR3 is 15 amino acids. The germline gives CDR1 MGHRA, CDR2 YSYEKL. CDR3 sequence reads: CASSTPGQSNQPQHF. The CDR3 DNA reads as TGTGCCAGCAGCACCCCCGGACAGAGCAATCAGCCCCAGCATTTT.

This clonotype was seen ten or more times. The chain carries TRBV7-8 and TRBJ1-5; TRBD1 might be the D (6 bases). Germline V gene lookup returns CDR1 SGHVS and CDR2 FQNEAQ. Trimming removed 2 bases at V and 0 bases at J, with 14 bases between. The CDR3 has 17 amino acids. This chain's CDR3 is CASSLRATGYSNQPQHF. The CDR3 region has the DNA TGTGCCAGCAGCTTACGGGCAACAGGGTATAGCAATCAGCCCCAGCATTTT.

The V and J genes are TRBV4-1 and TRBJ2-2; D is ambiguous. Trimming pared 2 bases from V and 6 bases from J, leaving 4 bases between. Germline lookup yields CDR1 MGHRA and CDR2 YSYEKL. The length of the CDR3 is 12 residues. In nucleotides, the CDR3 is TGCGCCAGCAGCCAACTGGCCGGGGAGCTGTTTTTT. This translates into CASSQLAGELFF.

This clonotype was recorded at least ten times. The rearrangement uses TRBV29-1 and TRBJ1-1, with D unresolved. Trimming took 4 bases from V and 3 from J, leaving 6 bases between them. The CDR3 runs 11 residues. Germline CDR1 is SQVTM and CDR2 is ANQGSEA. CDR3 coding DNA: TGCAGCGTTGTTTTGTACACTGAAGCTTTCTTT. As protein: CSVVLYTEAFF.

Ten or more counts support this clonotype. The V gene is TRBV7-9, the J gene TRBJ2-3; 10 nucleotides line up with TRBD2. The CDR3 consists of 15 residues. The germline V gene encodes CDR1 SEHNR and CDR2 FQNEAQ (reference sequence). Trimming took 5 bases from V and 1 from J; bases not matched to a gene: 3. The CDR3 DNA follows: TGTGCCAGCAGCGTACTAGCGGGACGCACAGATACGCAGTATTTT. It is translated as CASSVLAGRTDTQYF.

This clonotype was seen ten or more times. The chain is built from TRBV28 and TRBJ2-7; D unclear. Looked up from germline, CDR1 is MDHEN and CDR2 is SYDVKM. The CDR3 totals 14 residues. V dropped 3 bases and J dropped 2 bases, with 11 bases sitting between them. The CDR3 bases are TGTGCCAGCAGTTTTTGGACGGACCCCTACGAGCAGTACTTC. The encoded protein is CASSFWTDPYEQYF.

This clonotype was seen a handful of times. An end of the junction differs from the germline gene, which may be a read error. V gene TRBV12-3 or TRBV12-4 combines with J gene TRBJ2-1; 12 bases are shared with TRBD2. The CDR3 consists of 14 residues. The CDR3 DNA follows: TGTGCCAGCAGTCTAGCGGGAGGGCCCCATGAGCAGTTCTTC. Its protein product is CASSLAGGPHEQFF.